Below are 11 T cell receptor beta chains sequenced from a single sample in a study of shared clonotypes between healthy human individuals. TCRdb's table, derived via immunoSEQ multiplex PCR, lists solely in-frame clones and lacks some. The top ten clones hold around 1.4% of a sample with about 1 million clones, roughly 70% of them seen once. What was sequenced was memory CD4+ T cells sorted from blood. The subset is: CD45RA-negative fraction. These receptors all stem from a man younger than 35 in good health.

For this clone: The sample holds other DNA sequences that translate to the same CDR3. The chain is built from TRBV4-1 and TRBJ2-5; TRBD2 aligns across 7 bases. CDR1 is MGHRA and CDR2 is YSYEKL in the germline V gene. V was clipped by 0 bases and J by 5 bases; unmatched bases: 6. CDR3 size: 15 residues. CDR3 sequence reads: CASSQEGGGRETQYF. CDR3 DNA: TGCGCCAGCAGCCAAGAGGGCGGGGGAAGGGAGACCCAGTACTTC.

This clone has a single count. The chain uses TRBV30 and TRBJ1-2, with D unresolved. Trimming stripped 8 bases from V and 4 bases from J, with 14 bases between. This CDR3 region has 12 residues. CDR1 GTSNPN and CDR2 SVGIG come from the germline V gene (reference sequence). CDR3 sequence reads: CAGVVYSYGYTF. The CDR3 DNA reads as TGTGCCGGGGTGGTATATAGCTATGGCTACACCTTC. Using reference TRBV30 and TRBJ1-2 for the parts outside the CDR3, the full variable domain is SQTIHQWPATLVQPVGSPLSLECTVEGTSNPNLYWYRQAAGRGLQLLFYSVGIGQISSEVPQNLSASRPQDRQFILSSKKLLLSDSGFYLCAGVVYSYGYTFGSGTRLTVV.

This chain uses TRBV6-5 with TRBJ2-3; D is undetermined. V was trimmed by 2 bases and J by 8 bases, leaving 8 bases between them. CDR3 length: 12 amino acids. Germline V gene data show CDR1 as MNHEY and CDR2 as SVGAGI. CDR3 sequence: CASSYDRFTQYF. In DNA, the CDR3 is TGTGCCAGCAGTTACGATAGATTTACGCAGTATTTT.

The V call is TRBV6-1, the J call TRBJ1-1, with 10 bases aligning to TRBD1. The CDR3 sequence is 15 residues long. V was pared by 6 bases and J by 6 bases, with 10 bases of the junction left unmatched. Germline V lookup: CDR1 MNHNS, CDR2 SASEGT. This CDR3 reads CASRTGGPAQAEAFF. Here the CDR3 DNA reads TGTGCCAGCAGGACAGGGGGCCCCGCTCAGGCTGAAGCTTTCTTT.

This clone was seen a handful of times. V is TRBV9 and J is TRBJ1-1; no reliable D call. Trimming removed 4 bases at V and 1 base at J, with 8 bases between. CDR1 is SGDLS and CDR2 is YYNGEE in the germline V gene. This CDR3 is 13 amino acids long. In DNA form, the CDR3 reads TGTGCCAGCAGCCCCAGTTCGAACACTGAAGCTTTCTTT. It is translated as CASSPSSNTEAFF.

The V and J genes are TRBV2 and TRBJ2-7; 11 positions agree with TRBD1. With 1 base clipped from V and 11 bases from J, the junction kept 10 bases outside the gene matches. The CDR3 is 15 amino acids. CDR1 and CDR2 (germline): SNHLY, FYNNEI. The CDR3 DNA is TGTGCCAGCAGTGAAGGGTCAGGACAGGGGGCAAGGAAGTACTTC. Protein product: CASSEGSGQGARKYF.

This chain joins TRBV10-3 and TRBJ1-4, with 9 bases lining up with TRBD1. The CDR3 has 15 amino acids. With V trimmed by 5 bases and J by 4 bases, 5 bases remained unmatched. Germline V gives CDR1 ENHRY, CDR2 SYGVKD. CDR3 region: CAISTPTGGNEKLFF. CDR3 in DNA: TGTGCCATCAGTACCCCGACAGGGGGTAATGAAAAACTGTTTTTT.

DNA for the CDR3: TGTGCCAGTAGTTCCGGGACCCCAGGGGCCCAGTACTTC. Protein sequence: CASSSGTPGAQYF. The chain uses TRBV19 and TRBJ2-5, with D tentatively TRBD1 (6 bases). This CDR3 has 13 amino acids. CDR1 and CDR2 from the germline V gene are LNHDA and SQIVND (reference sequence). Between the trimmed V and J ends, which lost 5 bases and 9 bases, there was a span of 16 bases.

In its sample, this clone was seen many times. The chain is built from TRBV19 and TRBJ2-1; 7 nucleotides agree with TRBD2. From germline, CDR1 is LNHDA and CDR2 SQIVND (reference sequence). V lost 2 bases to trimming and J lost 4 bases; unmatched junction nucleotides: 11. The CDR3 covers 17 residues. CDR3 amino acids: CASSIKRRAGSYNEQFF. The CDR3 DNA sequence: TGTGCCAGTAGTATAAAGAGGCGAGCGGGGAGTTACAATGAGCAGTTCTTC.

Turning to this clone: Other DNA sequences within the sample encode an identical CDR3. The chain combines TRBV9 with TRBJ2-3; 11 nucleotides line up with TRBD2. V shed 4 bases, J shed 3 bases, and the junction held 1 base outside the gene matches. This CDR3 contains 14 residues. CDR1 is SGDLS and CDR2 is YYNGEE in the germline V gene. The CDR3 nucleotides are TGTGCCAGCAGCACTAGCGGGAGTACAGATACGCAGTATTTT. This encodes CASSTSGSTDTQYF.

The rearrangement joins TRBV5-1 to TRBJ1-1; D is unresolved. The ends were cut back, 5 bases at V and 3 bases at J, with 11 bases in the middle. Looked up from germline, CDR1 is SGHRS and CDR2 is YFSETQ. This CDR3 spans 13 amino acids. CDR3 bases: TGCGCCAGCAGGAGAGAGCTAGACACTGAAGCTTTCTTT. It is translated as CASRRELDTEAFF.